There are many counts of the clone carrying this TCR beta chain. Its specificity is not known. PBMCs stored at -80 C, 2 million in total, were the source of the unsorted libraries. This sample was taken from a study of neurological immune-mediated disorders. V gave up 0 bases and J gave up 2 bases, with 8 bases separating them. The CDR3 consists of 16 residues. The V gene's germline CDR1 is KGHSH and CDR2 LQKENI. Synthesis of cDNA was accomplished via 5'RACE employing 10-nucleotide random UMIs. From the 5' RACE reads, TCRdb called clonotypes with MiXCR, one entry per CDR3 protein. Among more than 70,000 distinct CDR3 sequences, about a tenth were seen once, and the ten largest hold more than 1.5%. Study-wide findings and caveats: Patients with HTLV-1-associated myelopathy showed the most TCR clonal expansion. Those with multiple sclerosis showed the least, falling below healthy controls. Private repertoires in all groups were suggested by the finding that expanded clones across subjects shared no CDR3 amino acid sequences.

This TCR derives from a man between 40 and 49 years old in good health. What was sequenced was PBMCs. The V gene is TRBV18, the J gene TRBJ2-6; D is perhaps TRBD1 (6 bases). CDR3 sequence: CASSPPDRAGANVLTF. The DNA for the CDR3 is TGTGCCAGCTCACCACCGGACAGAGCTGGGGCCAACGTCCTGACTTTC.